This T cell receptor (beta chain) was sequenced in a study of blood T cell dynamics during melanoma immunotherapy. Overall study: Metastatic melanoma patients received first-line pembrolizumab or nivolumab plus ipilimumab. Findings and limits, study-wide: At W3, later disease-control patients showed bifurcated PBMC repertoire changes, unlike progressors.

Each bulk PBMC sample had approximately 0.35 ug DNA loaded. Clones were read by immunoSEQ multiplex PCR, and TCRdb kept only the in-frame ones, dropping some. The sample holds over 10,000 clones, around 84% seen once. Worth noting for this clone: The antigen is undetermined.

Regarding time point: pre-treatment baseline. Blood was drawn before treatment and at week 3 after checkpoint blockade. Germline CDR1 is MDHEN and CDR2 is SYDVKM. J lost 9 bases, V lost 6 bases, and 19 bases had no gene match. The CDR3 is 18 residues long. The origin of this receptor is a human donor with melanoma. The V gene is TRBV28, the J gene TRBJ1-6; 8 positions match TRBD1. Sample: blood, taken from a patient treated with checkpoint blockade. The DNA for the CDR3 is TGTGCCAGCAGACAAAAAATTCCGGGACAGGTGAGGGGTTCACCCCTCCACTTT. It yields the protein CASRQKIPGQVRGSPLHF.